The T cell receptor beta chain described here comes from a study of metastatic and nonmetastatic thyroid tumors. Study-wide context: From malignant and benign thyroid patients, repertoires in blood and in tumor or nodule tissue were compared.

To note about this clone: Its antigen is still unknown.

In the authors' methods: In papillary thyroid cancer, a distant-metastasis classifier was built using CDR3 differences across clinicopathological groups. TCRdb re-called the PCR reads through MiXCR. TCRdb, not the original authors, processed these V and J calls. The sample records 35,000 to 55,000 clones, approximately 24% being singletons. This CDR3 spans 14 amino acids. Germline V gene data show CDR1 as GTSNPN and CDR2 as SVGIG (reference sequence). V shed 4 bases, J shed 5 bases, and the junction held 6 bases outside the gene matches. All patients were untreated before thyroid surgery. Study outcomes and limitations: Reportedly, malignant thyroid tumors had significantly higher TCR beta diversity than benign nodules, in blood and tumor.

The rearrangement uses TRBV30 and TRBJ2-2, with 8 bases lining up with TRBD2. Sequenced material: blood. The clonotype was recovered from a male donor with papillary thyroid cancer or a benign thyroid nodule (not recorded which). Some clones in this sample may be carry-over from other donors' samples. The CDR3 DNA is TGTGCCTGGATTCGGGGGGGACCTACCGGGGAGCTGTTTTTT. Translating gives CAWIRGGPTGELFF. The full variable domain, with the rest looked up from reference TRBV30 and TRBJ2-2, is SQTIHQWPATLVQPVGSPLSLECTVEGTSNPNLYWYRQAAGRGLQLLFYSVGIGQISSEVPQNLSASRPQDRQFILSSKKLLLSDSGFYLCAWIRGGPTGELFFGEGSRLTVL.